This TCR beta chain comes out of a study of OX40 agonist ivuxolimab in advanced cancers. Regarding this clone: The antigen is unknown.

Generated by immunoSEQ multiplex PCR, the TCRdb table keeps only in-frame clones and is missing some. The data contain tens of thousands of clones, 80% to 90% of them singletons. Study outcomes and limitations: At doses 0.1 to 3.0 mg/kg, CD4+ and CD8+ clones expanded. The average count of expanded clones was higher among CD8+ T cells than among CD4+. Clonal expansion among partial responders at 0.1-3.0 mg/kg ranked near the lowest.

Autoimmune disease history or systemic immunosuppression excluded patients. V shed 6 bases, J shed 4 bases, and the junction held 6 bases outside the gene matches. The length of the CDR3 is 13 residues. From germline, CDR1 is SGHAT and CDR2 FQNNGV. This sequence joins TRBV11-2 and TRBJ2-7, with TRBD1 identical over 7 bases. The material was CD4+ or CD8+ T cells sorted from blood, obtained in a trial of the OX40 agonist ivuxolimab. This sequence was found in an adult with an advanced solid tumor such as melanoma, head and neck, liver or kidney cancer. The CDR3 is CASSRDSSYEQYF. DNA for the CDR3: TGTGCCAGCAGTCGGGACAGCTCGTACGAGCAGTACTTC.